The 6 T cell receptor beta chains given below trace back to one sample, sequenced in a study of T cell responses to AZD1222 COVID-19 vaccine. The repertoire was sequenced with immunoSEQ multiplex PCR; TCRdb's copy has only in-frame clones and lacks some. The table shows approximately 110,000 clones, with roughly 90% occurring only once. This specimen was peripheral blood, taken on day 0 of AZD1222 vaccination. All receptors derive from an adult in good health.

This chain links TRBV11-3 with TRBJ1-5; possibly TRBD1 for D (6 bases). The germline V gene has CDR1 SGHNT and CDR2 YENEEA. Trimming removed 7 bases from V and 1 base from J, with 23 bases in between. The CDR3 has 18 amino acids. The CDR3 DNA is TGTGCCAGCAAGCCCTCTGATTACAGGGAGTGGAGCAATCAGCCCCAGCATTTT. It is translated as CASKPSDYREWSNQPQHF. Based on the CDR3 plus reference TRBV11-3 and TRBJ1-5, the full variable domain is EAGVVQSPRYKIIEKKQPVAFWCNPISGHNTLYWYLQNLGQGPELLIRYENEEAVDDSQLPKDRFSAERLKGVDSTLKIQPAELGDSAVYLCASKPSDYREWSNQPQHFGDGTRLSIL.

The V call is TRBV30, the J call TRBJ1-6; no definite D call. Trimming pared 2 bases from V and 14 bases from J, leaving 22 bases between. This CDR3 has 15 amino acids. The V gene's germline CDR1 is GTSNPN and CDR2 SVGIG (reference sequence). The CDR3 spells CAWSFGVLRQAALHF. CDR3 sequence (DNA): TGTGCCTGGAGTTTCGGAGTTCTTCGGCAGGCGGCCCTCCACTTT.

About this clone: The sample has other DNA sequences that encode this CDR3 too. The chain couples TRBV24-1 to TRBJ2-3, with D hard to call. Trimming took 4 bases from V and 0 from J, leaving 10 bases between them. Germline values: CDR1 KGHDR, CDR2 SFDVKD. CDR3 size: 15 residues. CDR3 protein: CATSDQTRSTDTQYF. The CDR3 DNA is TGTGCCACCAGTGACCAGACTCGAAGCACAGATACGCAGTATTTT.

This clone was recorded once. The rearrangement links TRBV4-1 to TRBJ1-2; 11 bases match TRBD1. The CDR3 is made up of 13 amino acids. Trimming cost V 4 bases and J 6 bases; bases outside gene matches: 1. Germline V gene data show CDR1 as MGHRA and CDR2 as YSYEKL. CDR3 in DNA: TGCGCCAGCAGCCGGACAGGGGGCGATGGCTACACCTTC. This translates into CASSRTGGDGYTF.

This clone was picked up one time. The CDR3 nucleotides are TGTGCCAGCAGTTACTCGAAGGTAACGGGAGGCTATGGCTACACCTTC. Amino acid sequence: CASSYSKVTGGYGYTF. The V and J genes are TRBV6-2 or TRBV6-3 and TRBJ1-2; D not resolved. Trimming took off 0 bases at V and 4 bases at J, with 15 bases between the two ends. CDR1 MNHEY and CDR2 SVGEGT come from the germline V gene. The CDR3 has 16 amino acids.

This chain links TRBV20-1 with TRBJ1-1, with D unresolved. V lost 3 bases and J 1 base, leaving 9 bases between the germline ends. Germline lookup yields CDR1 DFQATT and CDR2 SNEGSKA (reference sequence). The CDR3 has 13 residues. The CDR3 nucleotides read TGCAGTGCTAGTAATACGAGGAACACTGAAGCTTTCTTT. It yields the protein CSASNTRNTEAFF.